The present T cell receptor beta chain was sequenced within a study of T-cell memory formation after mild COVID-19 (dated by TCRdb to the early 2020s). For the study in its entirety: TCR sequence clusters from the two donors were found to be largely donor specific. T-cell clones expanding and contracting after mild COVID-19 in a couple of donors were tracked by longitudinal TCRalpha and TCRbeta repertoire sequencing. Two young, previously healthy adult volunteers, one female and one male, were included in the cohort.

This clonotype has just a few counts. The antigen it recognizes is unknown. No much larger clonotype is one base removed from it; base qualities were not supplied. Ficoll-Paque density gradient centrifugation was used to isolate PBMCs. Paper-wide results and their limitations: Only a couple of mild cases were covered in the study, and larger cohorts including severe cases with pre-infection samples were considered necessary. Clones that contracted from day 15 to 85 showed balanced CD4/CD8 phenotypes, whereas a second wave of clones that expanded from day 15 to 37 leaned towards CD4+. SARS-CoV-2 specificity of the second-wave clones peaking on day 37 was not confirmed. The detection of some responding clones in pre-infection memory suggests that pre-existing cross-reactive memory T cells joined the SARS-CoV-2 response. Contracting CD4+ clones were found mainly in CM and EM memory subsets, while CD8+ clones were enriched in EMRA.

Sequenced on an Illumina NovaSeq 6000. TCRalpha and TCRbeta cDNA libraries were built by 5'RACE with constant-segment primers, adding sample barcodes and unique molecular identifiers. RNA was extracted from every sample with Trizol reagent. Library amplification was performed in two PCR steps, and a second sample barcode and Illumina TruSeq adapters were introduced in the second step. Sequencing of the libraries was done on an Illumina NovaSeq, producing 2 x 150 bp paired-end reads. From the authors' description of their analysis: With migec v1.2.7, reads were demultiplexed and then collapsed into UMI-guided consensus sequences. With mixcr v2.1.11, UMI consensuses were aligned to TRA and TRB V and J templates and assembled into clonotypes. Expanded or contracted clonotypes were those called significant by both edgeR and NoisET, with noise models trained on biological replicates. For edgeR calls, the cutoffs were a false discovery rate-adjusted p below 0.01 and a log2 fold-change threshold of 1. As an exploratory analysis of dynamics, max-normalized trajectories of the 1000 most abundant clonotypes were examined by PCA with hierarchical clustering. Each responding clone was given a CD4 or CD8 phenotype based on the CD4+ and CD8+ repertoires, which had been sequenced separately. TCRdb reprocessing: public reads trimmed at Q25 with fastp, clones called with MiXCR, in-frame beta chains kept. Every entry covers one CDR3 protein and lists the most common genes and DNA from its rows. The V and J calls shown here were made by TCRdb, not taken from the authors' results. For this sample the table gives a few hundred thousand distinct CDR3 sequences, of which roughly a fifth were detected only once. Of the sample, about 21% falls within the top ten clones.

Germline trimming amounts to 4 bases on V and 5 bases on J, with 14 as the count of junction bases outside the gene matches. CDR1 and CDR2, looked up from the germline V gene, are SGHRS and YFSETQ. Including the terminal cysteine and phenylalanine, the CDR3 comprises 17 residues. Only the CDR3 DNA is retained, 51 bases long and in frame from the first base. The receptor chain draws on TRBV5-1 and TRBJ1-2; 10 junctional bases match TRBD1. The source material was PBMCs or a T cell subset sorted from them (not recorded which). The source is a man between 18 and 29 years old who had mild COVID-19 (a few samples of this study predate the infection). The sample titles of this study are shuffled in the database, so cell type and time point are left out; the donor was told from shared clones. The DNA reads as follows: TGCGCCAGCAGCCCCGCGCCGGGACAGGGGACGGGGTATGGCTACACCTTC. This sequence encodes CASSPAPGQGTGYGYTF.